This T cell receptor beta chain was identified during a study of blood T cell repertoires in COVID-19. Background on the study: COVID-19 samples from acute and convalescent phases originated in the United States, Italy and Spain.

Original analysis: The authors estimated nucleated cell counts from reference gene primer amplification. Generated by immunoSEQ multiplex PCR, the TCRdb table keeps only in-frame clones and is missing some. The D gene and trimming were derived from the DNA, and the V and J assignments and clone size from that table. The top ten hold 2.5% to 3% of the sample, which has approximately 350,000 clones, 65% to 85% seen once. The table lists this clone with a count of one. This CDR3 comprises 18 residues. Germline CDR1 WSHSY, CDR2 SAAADI. V lost 3 bases to trimming and J lost 1 base, with 21 bases between them.

The chain is built from TRBV10-2 and TRBJ1-1, with D perhaps TRBD1 (6 bases). This sequence was found in a young man with active or convalescent COVID-19. The sequenced sample was peripheral blood. The CDR3: CASSDHHLTGRGNTEAFF. Written as DNA, the CDR3 is TGCGCCAGCAGTGATCACCACTTAACAGGGCGCGGGAACACTGAAGCTTTCTTT.